In this sample, the clone carrying this TCR beta chain turned up many times. What it binds is not known. The data belong to a study of human T cells and chemical hapten exposure. Study-level background: Small pooled library volume differences mainly caused per-sample TCR yield variation.

Time point reported: patch test 1, 2 weeks after DPC sensitization. The treatment here: therapeutic diphenylcyclopropenone sensitization with weekly scalp DPC. The length of the CDR3 is 12 residues. V dropped 3 bases and J dropped 16 bases, with 17 bases sitting between them. Germline CDR1 is SGDLS and CDR2 is YYNGEE. TCRdb re-called the RACE reads through MiXCR, storing one row per CDR3 protein. The table shows under 120,000 distinct CDR3 sequences, with approximately 9.9% occurring only once. Whole-study results and caveats: TCRs exceeding 1 in 1000 frequency stayed unchanged with DPC sensitization.

The genes are TRBV9 and TRBJ2-1; D perhaps matches TRBD2 (6 bases). The sample here was whole blood, taken in connection with sensitization to the hapten diphenylcyclopropenone (DPC). The source of this sequence is a woman aged 40 to 49 with alopecia areata. Some clones in this sample may be carry-over from other donors' samples. CDR3 region: CASSGSGTPGFF. CDR3 nucleotide sequence: TGTGCCAGCAGCGGTTCCGGGACTCCGGGATTCTTC.